This T cell receptor beta chain comes out of a study of vaccination and CD4 T cells after COVID-19. The overall study: Overlapping SARS-CoV-2, HCoV-NL63, HCoV-OC43 and HCoV-229E spike peptides were used to stimulate cells.

Once obtained from cultured CD4+ T cells, the DNA was sequenced using the Oncomine TCR Beta short-read assay. Investigators obtained genomic DNA by extraction from cultured CD4+ T cells. TCRdb redid the calling of the PCR reads with MiXCR, one entry per CDR3 protein. This sample has around 20,000 distinct CDR3 sequences, with about half found just once. The sample's treatment: roughly 10-day PBMC culture with coronavirus spike peptide pools or control peptides (ViraFEST assay). In regard to this clonotype: Antigen specificity is unknown.

The TCR sequence derives from a human donor with COVID-19. The sequenced sample consisted of cultured CD4+ T cells from blood.

CDR3 protein: CSASDRVNYGYTF. The DNA for the CDR3 is TGCAGTGCTTCGGACAGGGTTAACTATGGCTACACCTTC. This chain connects TRBV20-1 to TRBJ1-2, with 8 bases aligning to TRBD1. This CDR3 is 13 amino acids long. J gave up 1 base and V 5 bases, and 3 bases lay outside the gene matches. From germline, CDR1 is DFQATT and CDR2 SNEGSKA (reference sequence).